This T cell receptor (beta chain) was sequenced in a study of blood T cells in healthy people across ages (dated by TCRdb to the mid-2010s). Background for the entire study: In model experiments, roughly one uniquely barcoded TCR beta cDNA molecule per two T cells was captured by template switching. Using deep sequencing normalized with unique cDNA molecular identifiers, the study measured how TCR beta repertoire diversity changes with age. Donors were grouped into four age groups: young (average about 15 years), middle-aged (approximately 41), aged (about 60) and long-lived (around 82). To avoid experimental bias, donors of different ages were spread randomly across the sequencing lanes. Using the same blood draw, the study looked at two additional independent replicas of 1 million unique cDNA reads for two donors, one aged 18 to 30 and the other aged 80 or older.

On the study overall, not on this receptor specifically: Because donor CMV infection status was unknown, age-related changes in expanded clonotypes were potentially confounded. The percentage of naive T cells measured by flow cytometry correlated strongly with observed TCR beta diversity. Estimates of total diversity based on one million sequenced T cells were regarded as lower bounds and as underestimates. Compared with the aged group, the long-lived group had more naive CD4+ T cells, fewer expanded clones and increased TCR diversity, a pattern suggesting age selection. Because profiling used bulk unsorted PBMCs, naive and antigen-experienced compartments could not be compared conclusively. As age increased, observed TCR beta diversity per million T cells dropped in a roughly linear way, and a significant reduction was already evident by age roughly 36.

The donors were 40 or so Caucasian individuals from Russia, aged roughly 6 to 100 years, who were systemically healthy. Each donor gave ten milliliters of peripheral blood, drawn into EDTA-treated Vacutainer tubes. Ficoll-Paque density-gradient centrifugation was used to isolate PBMCs, with at least 7 million per sample. Total RNA was extracted from PBMCs with Trizol reagent, with at least 5 micrograms obtained per sample. The percentages of naive CD45RAhigh/CD27high T cells were determined by flow cytometry on a PBMC aliquot from every donor. This clonotype was observed a few times. There is no known antigen for this receptor. No base quality values were provided; no much bigger clone lies one nucleotide off. The receptor library was made with 5' RACE. The reads were generated on an Illumina HiSeq 2500. A second roughly 6 to 11 cycle PCR used a sample-barcoded 5' primer and a J-beta primer mix. A unique molecular identifier was introduced onto each TCR beta cDNA molecule by a template-switch 5' adaptor carrying 12 random nucleotides. Each sample yielded at least 3 million CDR3-containing paired-end reads. First-strand cDNA was synthesized from all RNA with the Mint cDNA synthesis kit, primed by a TRBC-specific oligonucleotide. Following uracil-DNA glycosylase treatment, a first 18-cycle PCR with universal primers M1SS and BC2_uni_R was performed on all cDNA. Processing in the source paper ran as follows. Each sample was normalized by randomly selecting 1 million high-quality reads, each carrying a distinct molecular identifier. Reads with shared molecular identifiers were discarded instead of being binned into consensus sequences. CDR3 identification, clonotype clustering and error correction used MiTCR with a Q25 quality threshold and the strictest error-elimination algorithm. A nonparametric unseen species model with Euler transformation was used to estimate a lower bound on total TCR beta diversity. TCRdb trimmed public reads at Q25 via fastp, called clones via MiXCR and kept in-frame beta chains. Records with the same CDR3 protein are collapsed into one entry carrying the most frequent genes and DNA. It is TCRdb's table, rather than the study itself, that gives the V and J calls and clone size. Counted in this sample were about 570,000 distinct CDR3 sequences; roughly 29% of them appeared once. The top ten constitute roughly 18% of the sample.

V is reduced by 1 base and J by 4 bases, leaving a spacing of 15 bases between them. CDR1 is given as LGHDT and CDR2 as YNNKEL, both from the germline V gene (reference sequence). The CDR3 covers 16 residues, taking in both the cysteine and the phenylalanine. Only the CDR3 DNA is retained, 48 bases long and in frame from the first base. Sequencing was done on a sample of blood. This clonotype was obtained from a woman aged 70 to 79 in good health. The chain uses TRBV3-1 and TRBJ2-3; a tentative D call is TRBD2 (7 bases match). The CDR3 has the sequence CASSQGGGAFADTQYF. The DNA is as follows: TGTGCCAGCAGCCAAGGTGGGGGGGCTTTCGCAGATACGCAGTATTTT.